One and the same sample provided the 21 T cell receptor beta chains below, sequenced in a study of T cells in Graves' hyperthyroidism and ophthalmopathy. Amplified regions were TCR beta CDR3 sequences from RNA transcripts. The HTBI primer set drove a first-round RT-PCR of the TCR CDR3. Each CDR3 protein gets one entry after TCRdb re-called the multiplex PCR reads with MiXCR. The sample lists around 340,000 distinct CDR3 sequences, roughly 18% occurring once. Material for sequencing was blood. All receptors come from a woman between 45 and 65 years old with Graves' hyperthyroidism.

This clonotype was detected many times. V and J are TRBV6-1 and TRBJ2-1, with D unresolved. V was shortened by 7 bases and J by 3 bases, with 7 bases between the two germline ends. Per the germline V gene, CDR1 is MNHNS and CDR2 is SASEGT. The CDR3 length is 12 residues. The CDR3: CASTNSYNEQFF. CDR3 DNA: TGTGCCAGCACAAACAGCTACAATGAGCAGTTCTTC.

V is TRBV28 and J is TRBJ2-1, with D hard to call. V gave up 6 bases and J gave up 2 bases, with 17 bases separating them. The germline CDR1 and CDR2 sequences are MDHEN and SYDVKM. The CDR3 loop spans 16 amino acids. CDR3 residues: CASSPQADPPYNEQFF. CDR3 sequence (DNA): TGTGCCAGCAGCCCTCAGGCGGACCCCCCCTACAATGAGCAGTTCTTC.

This clonotype was found many times. This sequence joins TRBV9 and TRBJ2-2; no definite D call. Germline CDR1 SGDLS, CDR2 YYNGEE. There are 13 residues in the CDR3. Deletions cut 0 bases from V and 7 bases from J, with 7 bases between. In DNA, the CDR3 is TGTGCCAGCAGCGTAGACGCTGACGGGGAGCTGTTTTTT. Protein product: CASSVDADGELFF.

This clonotype was seen ten or more times. The J gene is TRBJ2-1, the V gene TRBV12-3 or TRBV12-4; D remains unclear. The V end lost 6 bases, the J end lost 6 bases, and 9 bases lay between the germline ends. The CDR3 runs to 12 residues. Here the CDR3 DNA reads TGTGCCAGCAGATGGGCTCGCAATGAGCAGTTCTTC. Translating it yields CASRWARNEQFF.

The V call is TRBV30, the J call TRBJ2-2, with 13 bases that match TRBD2. Germline V gene lookup returns CDR1 GTSNPN and CDR2 SVGIG (reference sequence). CDR3 size: 15 residues. V was clipped by 2 bases and J by 6 bases; unmatched bases: 3. The CDR3 is CAWSRLAGGSGELFF. The CDR3 region has the DNA TGTGCCTGGAGTAGACTAGCGGGGGGCTCCGGGGAGCTGTTTTTT.

The chain is built from TRBV15 and TRBJ2-1, with 7 bases matching TRBD2. Germline V CDR1 and CDR2: LNHNV, YYDKDF (reference sequence). V trimming: 1 base; J trimming: 2 bases; junction bases outside the gene matches: 5. The CDR3 is made up of 16 amino acids. CDR3 loop: CATSRGGGFAYNEQFF. The CDR3, as DNA: TGTGCCACCAGCAGAGGGGGGGGGTTCGCCTACAATGAGCAGTTCTTC.

The sample holds many counts of this clonotype. This chain links TRBV20-1 with TRBJ1-1, with D hard to call. The germline gives CDR1 DFQATT, CDR2 SNEGSKA (reference sequence). Trimming took 5 bases from V and 5 from J, leaving 12 bases between them. The CDR3 is made up of 12 amino acids. CDR3: CSAPGSGTEAFF. The CDR3 bases are TGCAGTGCTCCCGGATCTGGGACTGAAGCTTTCTTT.

The rearrangement joins TRBV3-1 to TRBJ1-2; no definite D call. Germline V gene data show CDR1 as LGHDT and CDR2 as YNNKEL (reference sequence). This CDR3 contains 16 residues. Trimming cost V 0 bases and J 0 bases, with 11 bases left between them. DNA of the CDR3: TGTGCCAGCAGCCAAGATCAGGCTGATTCTAACTATGGCTACACCTTC. Amino acids: CASSQDQADSNYGYTF.

This clonotype was picked up a small number of times. The chain joins TRBV6-2 or TRBV6-3 to TRBJ2-3, with 7 bases lining up with TRBD2. Germline CDR1 reads MNHEY; CDR2 reads SVGEGT. The CDR3 runs to 14 residues. V shed 6 bases, J shed 6 bases, and the junction held 9 bases outside the gene matches. CDR3 in DNA: TGTGCCAGCAGCTCAAGACTAGCAAGCGATACGCAGTATTTT. Protein: CASSSRLASDTQYF.

This clonotype was recorded at least ten times. The rearrangement joins TRBV5-5 to TRBJ2-1; D is possibly TRBD1 or TRBD2 (5 bases each). The CDR3 totals 14 residues. Trimming cost V 4 bases and J 10 bases, with 18 bases left between them. The germline gives CDR1 SGHKS, CDR2 YYEKEE (reference sequence). DNA for the CDR3: TGTGCCAGCAGCGCTTTCTGGGGGAGTAACGAGCAGTTCTTC. As protein: CASSAFWGSNEQFF.

This clonotype was observed many times. The V and J genes are TRBV28 and TRBJ2-3; 8 nucleotides align to TRBD1. This CDR3 contains 14 residues. CDR1 is MDHEN, CDR2 SYDVKM, per germline. V shed 6 bases and J 2 bases; nucleotides not matched to a gene: 4. The CDR3 reads CASSQGAATDTQYF. For the CDR3, the DNA is TGTGCCAGCAGCCAGGGGGCCGCCACAGATACGCAGTATTTT.

This clonotype was recorded at least ten times. This sequence joins TRBV11-2 and TRBJ2-7; TRBD1 agrees at 10 bases. The CDR3 spans 14 residues. J gave up 2 bases and V 5 bases, and 3 bases lay outside the gene matches. From germline, CDR1 is SGHAT and CDR2 FQNNGV. The CDR3 bases are TGTGCCAGCAGCCCCGGGACAGGGGCCTACGAGCAGTACTTC. Amino acid sequence: CASSPGTGAYEQYF.

This clonotype was seen a handful of times. The chain uses TRBV29-1 and TRBJ1-1; D remains unclear. This CDR3 has 12 amino acids. V lost 7 bases, J lost 0 bases, and 9 bases lay in between. Per the germline V gene, CDR1 is SQVTM and CDR2 is ANQGSEA. The CDR3 is CSGGRMNTEAFF. CDR3 DNA: TGCAGCGGTGGACGGATGAACACTGAAGCTTTCTTT.

The V and J genes are TRBV28 and TRBJ2-3, with 9 bases identical to TRBD2. CDR3 length equals 14 residues. Germline values: CDR1 MDHEN, CDR2 SYDVKM. J gave up 6 bases and V 5 bases, and 6 bases lay outside the gene matches. The CDR3: CASSPLTSGDTQYF. CDR3 coding DNA: TGTGCCAGCAGTCCACTGACTAGCGGCGATACGCAGTATTTT.

This clonotype occurred many times. The chain couples TRBV28 to TRBJ1-1; D uncertain. CDR3 size: 15 residues. Trimming removed 3 bases from V and 0 bases from J, with 11 bases in between. Germline-derived CDR1 and CDR2 are MDHEN and SYDVKM. CDR3 sequence reads: CASSLGQLMNTEAFF. CDR3 DNA: TGTGCCAGCAGTTTGGGTCAGCTGATGAACACTGAAGCTTTCTTT.

The V and J genes are TRBV5-6 and TRBJ1-2; D call uncertain. V lost 4 bases and J 5 bases, leaving 12 bases between the germline ends. The CDR3 extends over 13 amino acids. Germline V lookup: CDR1 SGHDT, CDR2 YYEEEE. The CDR3 DNA follows: TGTGCCAGCAGCCTCCGGGAAGGGTATGGCTACACCTTC. This encodes CASSLREGYGYTF.

This clonotype was counted at least ten times. CDR3 DNA sequence: TGTGCCAGCAAACAAGGGGTCAATCCCACTGAAGCTTTCTTT. Its translation is CASKQGVNPTEAFF. The chain recombines TRBV2 with TRBJ1-1, with D perhaps matching TRBD1 (5 bases). Germline values: CDR1 SNHLY, CDR2 FYNNEI. With 7 bases removed from V and 4 bases from J, the gap between germline ends came to 16 bases. The CDR3 consists of 14 residues.

The chain couples TRBV12-3 or TRBV12-4 to TRBJ2-2; TRBD2 matches 7 bases. The junction had 14 bases not matched to a gene; V was cut back by 6 bases and J by 4 bases. The CDR3 sequence is 17 residues long. The CDR3 loop reads CASRLALGASGTGELFF. CDR3 coding DNA: TGTGCCAGCAGACTAGCCCTCGGGGCTAGCGGCACCGGGGAGCTGTTTTTT.

This clonotype appeared many times. This chain uses TRBV11-2 with TRBJ2-3; D assignment may be TRBD1 or TRBD2 (5 bases each). The CDR3 is made up of 15 amino acids. CDR1 and CDR2 (germline): SGHAT, FQNNGV. V lost 0 bases, J lost 1 base, and 8 bases lay in between. CDR3 residues: CASSLDRGGTDTQYF. Here the CDR3 DNA reads TGTGCCAGCAGCTTAGATAGGGGAGGCACAGATACGCAGTATTTT. The variable domain in full, completed from reference TRBV11-2 and TRBJ2-3, reads EAGVAQSPRYKIIEKRQSVAFWCNPISGHATLYWYQQILGQGPKLLIQFQNNGVVDDSQLPKDRFSAERLKGVDSTLKIQPAKLEDSAVYLCASSLDRGGTDTQYFGPGTRLTVL.

This chain connects TRBV20-1 to TRBJ2-3; the D gene is possibly TRBD2 (6 bases). V was cut by 3 bases and J by 4 bases, with 14 bases left in between. Per the germline V gene, CDR1 is DFQATT and CDR2 is SNEGSKA (reference sequence). The CDR3 consists of 14 residues. CDR3 coding DNA: TGCAGTGCTAGCTTGCGGGGCCGCGCAGATACGCAGTATTTT. It specifies CSASLRGRADTQYF.

The gene calls are TRBV20-1 and TRBJ1-1; no definite D call. Germline CDR1 DFQATT, CDR2 SNEGSKA (reference sequence). This CDR3 has 15 residues. V shed 1 base and J shed 0 bases, with 12 bases lying between them. In DNA, the CDR3 is TGCAGTGCTAGAGTCTTTTCTTCTTTGAACACTGAAGCTTTCTTT. Translated, it gives CSARVFSSLNTEAFF.